This T cell receptor (beta chain) derives from a study of T cells expressing NK-cell markers. The CDR3 is 15 amino acids. Germline assignment: CDR1 SGHRS and CDR2 YFSETQ. TCRdb reanalyzed the 5' RACE reads, giving one entry per CDR3 protein sequence and no DNA. The sample spans approximately 550,000 distinct CDR3 sequences; the ten largest clones claim around 4%. This clonotype originated in a man younger than 35 in good health. V and J are TRBV5-1 and TRBJ1-2; TCRdb lists TRBD1, though no DNA is available to test this call. The sequencing sample was made of blood T cells: a sorted CD56 or NKG2C T cell subset, CD4+ or CD8+ T cells, or bulk PBMC T cells (not recorded which). This chain's CDR3 is CASSGNRDRGYGYTF. Using reference TRBV5-1 and TRBJ1-2 for the parts outside the CDR3, the full variable domain is KAGVTQTPRYLIKTRGQQVTLSCSPISGHRSVSWYQQTPGQGLQFLFEYFSETQRNKGNFPGRFSGRQFSNSRSEMNVSTLELGDSALYLCASSGNRDRGYGYTFGSGTRLTVV.